This T cell receptor (beta chain) was profiled in a study of blood T cell repertoires in COVID-19. Germline V lookup: CDR1 SGHTA, CDR2 FQGNSA. V lost 5 bases and J lost 3, with 9 bases in between. CDR3 length: 13 residues. In the original analysis: Estimates of nucleated cell counts were drawn from the amplification of reference gene primers. The data were produced by immunoSEQ multiplex PCR, yet TCRdb's version contains in-frame clones alone and is incomplete. Clone size and V and J calls were adopted from that table, with D and trimming inferred from the DNA. The sample has a few hundred thousand clones, around 80% seen once.

This clonotype was obtained from a man aged 25 to 45 with acute COVID-19. The chain couples TRBV7-2 to TRBJ2-3, with D unresolved. The sample consisted of PBMCs or T cells enriched from blood (not recorded which). CDR3 DNA: TGTGCCAGCAGCGCAGGCGTGACAGATACGCAGTATTTT. Translating gives CASSAGVTDTQYF.